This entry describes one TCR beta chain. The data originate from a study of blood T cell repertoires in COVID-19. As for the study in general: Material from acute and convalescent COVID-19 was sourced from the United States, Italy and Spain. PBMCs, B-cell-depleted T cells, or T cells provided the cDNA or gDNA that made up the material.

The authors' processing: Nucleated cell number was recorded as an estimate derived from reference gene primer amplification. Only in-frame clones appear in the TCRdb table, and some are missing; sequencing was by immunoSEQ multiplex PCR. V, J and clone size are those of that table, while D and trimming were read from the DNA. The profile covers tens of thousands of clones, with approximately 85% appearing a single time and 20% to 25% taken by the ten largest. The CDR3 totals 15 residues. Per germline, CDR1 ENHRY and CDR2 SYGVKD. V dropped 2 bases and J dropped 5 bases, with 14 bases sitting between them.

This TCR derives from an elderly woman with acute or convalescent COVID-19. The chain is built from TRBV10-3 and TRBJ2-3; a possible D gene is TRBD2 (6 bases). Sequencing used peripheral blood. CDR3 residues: CAISEGGRRVDTQYF. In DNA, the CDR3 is TGTGCCATCAGTGAGGGTGGGCGGAGGGTAGATACGCAGTATTTT.